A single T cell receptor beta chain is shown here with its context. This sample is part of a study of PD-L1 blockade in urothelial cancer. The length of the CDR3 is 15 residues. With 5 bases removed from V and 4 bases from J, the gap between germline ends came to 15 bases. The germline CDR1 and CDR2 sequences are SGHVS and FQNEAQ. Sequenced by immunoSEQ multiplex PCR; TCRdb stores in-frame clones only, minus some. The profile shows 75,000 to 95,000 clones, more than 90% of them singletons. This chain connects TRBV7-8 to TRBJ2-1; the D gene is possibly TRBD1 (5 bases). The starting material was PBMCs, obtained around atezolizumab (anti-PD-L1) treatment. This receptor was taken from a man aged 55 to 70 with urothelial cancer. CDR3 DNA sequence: TGTGCCAGCAGCCGACAGAGATTTGGGTACAATGAGCAGTTCTTC. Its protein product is CASSRQRFGYNEQFF.